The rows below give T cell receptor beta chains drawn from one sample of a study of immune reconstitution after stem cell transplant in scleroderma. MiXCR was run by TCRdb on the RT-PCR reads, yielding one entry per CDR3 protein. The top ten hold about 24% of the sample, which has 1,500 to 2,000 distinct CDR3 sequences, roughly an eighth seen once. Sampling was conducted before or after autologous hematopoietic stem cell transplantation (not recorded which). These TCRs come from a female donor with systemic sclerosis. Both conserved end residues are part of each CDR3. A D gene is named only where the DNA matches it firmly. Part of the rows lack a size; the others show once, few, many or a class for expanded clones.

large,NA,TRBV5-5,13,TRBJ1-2,TGTGCCAGCAGCTTGGGAGGGAACTATGGCTACACCTTC,CASSLGGNYGYTF
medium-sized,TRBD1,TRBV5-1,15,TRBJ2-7,TGCGCCAGCAGCCCCGGACAGGGGGAGATCTACGAGCAGTACTTC,CASSPGQGEIYEQYF
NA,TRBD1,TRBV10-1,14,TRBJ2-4,TGCGCCAGCAGTGAGTCGCGGGGACAGGCTATTCAGTACTTC,CASSESRGQAIQYF
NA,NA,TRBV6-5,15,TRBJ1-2,TGTACCAGCAGGGACACAGGAGGATCTAACTATGGCTACACCTTC,CTSRDTGGSNYGYTF
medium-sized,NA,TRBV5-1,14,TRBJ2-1,TGCGCCAGCAGCCCCCTACAGGGATACAATGAGCAGTTCTTC,CASSPLQGYNEQFF
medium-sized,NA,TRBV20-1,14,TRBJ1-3,TGCAGTGCTAGCCCAGGGGCCTTTGGAAACACCATATATTTT,CSASPGAFGNTIYF
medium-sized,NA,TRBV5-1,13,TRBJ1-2,TGCGCCAGCAGCTTTGTAAGGGGCGATGGCTACACCTTC,CASSFVRGDGYTF
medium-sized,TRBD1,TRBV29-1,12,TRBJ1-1,TGCAGCGTTGGGGACAGGGACACTGAAGCTTTCTTT,CSVGDRDTEAFF
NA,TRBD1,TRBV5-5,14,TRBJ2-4,TGTGCCAGCAGCGACGGGACAGGGCGGGGCATTCAGTACTTC,CASSDGTGRGIQYF
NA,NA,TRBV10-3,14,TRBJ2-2,TGTGCCATCAGTGCGGGTCAAACTACCGGGGAGCTGTTTTTT,CAISAGQTTGELFF
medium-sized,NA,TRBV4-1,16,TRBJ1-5,TGCGCCAGCAGCCAAGAACCCCAGGCGTTCAATCAGCCCCAGCATTTT,CASSQEPQAFNQPQHF
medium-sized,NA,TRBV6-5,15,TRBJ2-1,TGTGCCAGCGGAGGTCCCTCCTGGGGGGCCCATGAGCAGTTCTTC,CASGGPSWGAHEQFF
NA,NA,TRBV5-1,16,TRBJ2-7,TGCGCCAGCAGCGGGCGGTCCGAGCCCCTCTCCTACGAGCAGTACTTC,CASSGRSEPLSYEQYF
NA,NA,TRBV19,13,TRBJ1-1,TGTGCCAGTAGTCACGGTGGTCAGGGGACGGCTTTCTTT,CASSHGGQGTAFF
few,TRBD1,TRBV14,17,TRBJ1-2,TGTGCCAGCAGCGCCACAGGGGGTGTAGACCCAAACTATGGCTACACCTTC,CASSATGGVDPNYGYTF
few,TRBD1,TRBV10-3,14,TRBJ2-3,TGTGCCATCACCGACAGGGGAAGCACAGATACGCAGTATTTT,CAITDRGSTDTQYF
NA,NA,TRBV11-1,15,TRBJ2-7,TGTGCCAGCAGACCGGAGGCAGGGGGGGAGTACGAGCAGTACTTC,CASRPEAGGEYEQYF
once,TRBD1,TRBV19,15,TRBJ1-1,TGTGCCAGTATCCCCCGACAGGGGGGGAACACTGAAGCTTTCTTT,CASIPRQGGNTEAFF
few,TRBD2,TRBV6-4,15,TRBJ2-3,TGTGCCAGCAGTGACTCGGGAGGGGGCACAGATACGCAGTATTTT,CASSDSGGGTDTQYF
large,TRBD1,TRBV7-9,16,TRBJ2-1,TGTGCCAGCAGCGAGGACCCCGGGACAGGGACGAATGAGCAGTTCTTC,CASSEDPGTGTNEQFF
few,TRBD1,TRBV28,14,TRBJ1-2,TGTGCCAGCAGTACGACAGGGGATCACTATGGCTACACCTTC,CASSTTGDHYGYTF
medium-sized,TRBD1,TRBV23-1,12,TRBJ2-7,TGCGCCTTACCTGACAGGGTCTACGAGCAGTACTTC,CALPDRVYEQYF
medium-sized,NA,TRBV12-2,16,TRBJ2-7,TGTGCAAGTCGCTCATTCCGGACAGAGAGCTCCTACGAGCAGTACTTC,CASRSFRTESSYEQYF
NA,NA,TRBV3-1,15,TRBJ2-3,TGTGCCAGCAGCCAAGGTCGGGGACCCACAGATACGCAGTATTTT,CASSQGRGPTDTQYF
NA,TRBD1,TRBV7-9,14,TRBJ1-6,TGTGCCAGCAGACCCGGACAGGATAATTCACCCCTCCACTTT,CASRPGQDNSPLHF
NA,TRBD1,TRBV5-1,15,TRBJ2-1,TGCGCCAGCAGCAAGGGACAGGGGGAGAGCAATGAGCAGTTCTTC,CASSKGQGESNEQFF
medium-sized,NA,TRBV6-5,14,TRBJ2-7,TGTGCCAGCAGTCCCGCCGGGACTGACTACGAGCAGTACTTC,CASSPAGTDYEQYF
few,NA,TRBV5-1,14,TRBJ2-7,TGCGCCAGCACCCACCAAGAGGGCTCCTACGAGCAGTACTTC,CASTHQEGSYEQYF
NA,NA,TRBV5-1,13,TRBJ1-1,TGCGCCAGCAGCTTGGCAGGAAGGACTGAAGCTTTCTTT,CASSLAGRTEAFF
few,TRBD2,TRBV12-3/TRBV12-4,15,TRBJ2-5,TGTGCCAGCAGTTATAGGAGCGGGGCCCGAGAGACCCAGTACTTC,CASSYRSGARETQYF
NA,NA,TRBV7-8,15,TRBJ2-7,TGTGCCAGCAGCTCGCCTAGCCAGGTCTACTACGAGCAGTACTTC,CASSSPSQVYYEQYF
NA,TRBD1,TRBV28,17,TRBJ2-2,TGTGCCAGCAGCCTCTTGGGGACAGGGCCGAACACCGGGGAGCTGTTTTTT,CASSLLGTGPNTGELFF
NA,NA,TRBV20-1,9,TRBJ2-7,TGCAGTGCCCACTACGAGCAGTACTTC,CSAHYEQYF
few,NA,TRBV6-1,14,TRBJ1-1,TGTGCCAGCTCCCGCCCGGCGGTGAACACTGAAGCTTTCTTT,CASSRPAVNTEAFF
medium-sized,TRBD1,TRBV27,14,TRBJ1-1,TGTGCCAGCAAGATGACAGGGATGAACACTGAAGCTTTCTTT,CASKMTGMNTEAFF
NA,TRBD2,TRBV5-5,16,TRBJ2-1,TGTGCCAGCAGCTTGGGTGGCGGGGGGGCCTTCAATGAGCAGTTCTTC,CASSLGGGGAFNEQFF
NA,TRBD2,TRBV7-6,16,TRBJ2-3,TGTGCCAGCAGCTTACGGGGAAGCGGGGGGGCGGATACGCAGTATTTT,CASSLRGSGGADTQYF
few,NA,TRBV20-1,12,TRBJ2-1,TGCAGTGCTAGTAGGGGGGGGAATGAGCAGTTCTTC,CSASRGGNEQFF
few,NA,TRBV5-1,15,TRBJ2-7,TGCGCCAGCAGCTTGGAGCTAGATGGTTTTCACGAGCAGTACTTC,CASSLELDGFHEQYF
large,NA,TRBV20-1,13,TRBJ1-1,TGCAGTGCCAAGCGGGGGTTGAACACTGAAGCTTTCTTT,CSAKRGLNTEAFF
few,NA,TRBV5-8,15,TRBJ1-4,TGTGCCAGCAGCCCGACACAGCCCCTTAATGAAAAACTGTTTTTT,CASSPTQPLNEKLFF
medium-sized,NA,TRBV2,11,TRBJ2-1,TGTGCCAGCAGACTTAACAATGAGCAGTTCTTC,CASRLNNEQFF
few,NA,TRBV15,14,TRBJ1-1,TGTGCCACCAGCAGAGATCGAGGTTTTCCTGGAGCTTTCTTT,CATSRDRGFPGAFF
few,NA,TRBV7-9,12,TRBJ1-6,TGTGCCAGCAGCTTAGACCGATCACCCCTCCACTTT,CASSLDRSPLHF
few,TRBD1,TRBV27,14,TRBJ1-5,TGTGCCAGCAGTTTAGGGACAGGGATTCAGCCCCAGCATTTT,CASSLGTGIQPQHF
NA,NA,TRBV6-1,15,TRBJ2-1,TGTGCCAGCAACAAAGAGGGGCTGACCTACAATGAGCAGTTCTTC,CASNKEGLTYNEQFF
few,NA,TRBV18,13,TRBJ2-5,TGTGCCAGCTCACCCGTCCAGGAAGAGACCCAGTACTTC,CASSPVQEETQYF
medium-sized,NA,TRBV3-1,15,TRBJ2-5,TGTGCCAGCAGCCAGGCAGGCGGGCGCCAAGAGACCCAGTACTTC,CASSQAGGRQETQYF
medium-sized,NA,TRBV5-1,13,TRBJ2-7,TGCGCCAGCAGCTGGGACGGTCCCTACGAGCAGTACTTC,CASSWDGPYEQYF
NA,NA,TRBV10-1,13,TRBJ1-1,TGCGCCAGTCAGCCGGTTATGAACACTGAAGCTTTCTTT,CASQPVMNTEAFF
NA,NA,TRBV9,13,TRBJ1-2,TGTGCCAGCAGCGATGGACAGCACTATGGCTACACCTTC,CASSDGQHYGYTF
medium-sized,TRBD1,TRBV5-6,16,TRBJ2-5,TGTGCCAGCAGCTTTGGGACAGGGGGCTACCAAGAGACCCAGTACTTC,CASSFGTGGYQETQYF
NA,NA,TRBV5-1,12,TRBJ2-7,TGCGCCAGCAGCTTGGAGGGCCGCCCGCAGTACTTC,CASSLEGRPQYF
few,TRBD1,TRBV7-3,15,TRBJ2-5,TGTGCCAGCAGCCAACAGACAGGGCGTCAAGAGACCCAGTACTTC,CASSQQTGRQETQYF
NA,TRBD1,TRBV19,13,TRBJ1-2,TGTGCCAGTAAGGACAGGGCCAACTATGGCTACACCTTC,CASKDRANYGYTF